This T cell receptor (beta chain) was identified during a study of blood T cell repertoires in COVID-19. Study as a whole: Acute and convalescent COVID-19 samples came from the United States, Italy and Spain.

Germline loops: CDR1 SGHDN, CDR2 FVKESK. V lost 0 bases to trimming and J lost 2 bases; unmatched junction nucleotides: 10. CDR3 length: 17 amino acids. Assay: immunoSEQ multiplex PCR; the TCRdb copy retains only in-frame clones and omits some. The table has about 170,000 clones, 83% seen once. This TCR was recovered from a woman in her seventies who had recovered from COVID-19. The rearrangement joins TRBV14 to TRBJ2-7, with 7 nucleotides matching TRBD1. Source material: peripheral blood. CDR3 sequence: CASSQEGTARATYEQYF. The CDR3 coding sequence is TGTGCCAGCAGCCAAGAGGGGACAGCCCGGGCTACCTACGAGCAGTACTTC.